A selection of T cell receptor beta chains follows, all from one sample in a study of T-cell reconstitution after alpha-beta-depleted transplantation in children. In TCRdb, the PCR reads were re-called with MiXCR into one record per CDR3 protein. The sample yields 500,000 to 750,000 distinct CDR3 sequences, 13% seen once. Sequencing used PBMCs, mostly from graft donor cells, obtained 360 days after TCRalphabeta/CD19-depleted stem cell transplant. These receptors were collected from a male patient aged 10-17 years who had a stem cell transplant for acute myeloid leukemia, so the T cells may come from the graft donor. CDR3s include the opening cysteine and the closing phenylalanine or tryptophan. The D gene is left open where the match is weak. Where a row states a size, it is once, few, many or the class of an expanded clone; other rows omit it.

v_gene	abundance	j_gene	d_gene	CDR3nt	CDR3aa
TRBV6-4	NA	TRBJ2-1	NA	TGTGCCAGCAGTGACCAACCCCAGGGGCGGGGATCTTTTAATGAGCAGTTCTTC	CASSDQPQGRGSFNEQFF
TRBV3-1	NA	TRBJ2-1	NA	TGTGCCAGCAGCCAAGGAACAGGACGGTACAATGAGCAGTTCTTC	CASSQGTGRYNEQFF
TRBV6-2/TRBV6-3	few	TRBJ2-1	TRBD2	TGTGCCAGCACCCGGACTAGCGGGAATGAGCAGTTCTTC	CASTRTSGNEQFF
TRBV9	NA	TRBJ2-5	TRBD1	TGTGCCAGCAGCGTGGGACAGGGGGGGGAGACCCAGTACTTC	CASSVGQGGETQYF
TRBV4-3	NA	TRBJ2-2	NA	TGCGCCAGCAGCCAAGATATGGGGACCGGGGAGCTGTTTTTT	CASSQDMGTGELFF
TRBV5-1	few	TRBJ2-2	TRBD2	TGCGCCAGCAGCTTGGAGGCGGGAGCGAACACCGGGGAGCTGTTTTTT	CASSLEAGANTGELFF
TRBV20-1	few	TRBJ2-7	NA	TGCAGTGCTAGAGAGAGACTAGCTATTATGCGCAGGGGCGAGCAGTACTTC	CSARERLAIMRRGEQYF
TRBV27	few	TRBJ2-2	NA	TGTGCCAGCAGTTTAGGAGCGGTGGCTAGCCCAGGAGAGAACACCGGGGAGCTGTTTTTT	CASSLGAVASPGENTGELFF
TRBV18	NA	TRBJ2-7	NA	TGTGCCAGCTCACCGGCAGGGGACGAGCAGTACTTC	CASSPAGDEQYF
TRBV11-2	few	TRBJ2-7	NA	TGTGCCAGCAGCTTAGTATGGGGTTCTAGCGTCCTCTCCTACGAGCAGTACTTC	CASSLVWGSSVLSYEQYF
TRBV10-3	few	TRBJ2-1	NA	TGTGCCATCAGTGCCCCCCCCGGGTGGGCCTACAATGAGCAGTTCTTC	CAISAPPGWAYNEQFF
TRBV20-1	few	TRBJ1-1	NA	TGCAGTGCTAGAACGGGAGCTGAAGCTTTCTTT	CSARTGAEAFF
TRBV7-9	NA	TRBJ2-1	NA	TGTGCCAGCAGCTTTCGACCTCTCTCGAATGAGCAGTTCTTC	CASSFRPLSNEQFF
TRBV28	many	TRBJ1-3	NA	TGTGCCAGCAGTTTTGAGGACACCATATATTTT	CASSFEDTIYF
TRBV18	NA	TRBJ2-7	TRBD1	TGTGCCAGCTCACCACAGACAGGGATCTACGAGCAGTACTTC	CASSPQTGIYEQYF
TRBV7-2	few	TRBJ2-7	TRBD2	TGTGCCAGCAGCTTTGCTAGCGGGAAAGACGAGCAGTACTTC	CASSFASGKDEQYF
TRBV12-3/TRBV12-4	many	TRBJ2-7	NA	TGTGCCAGCAGTGAACAACTCGGGGGTAGCTACGAGCAGTACTTC	CASSEQLGGSYEQYF
TRBV29-1	many	TRBJ2-5	NA	TGCAGCGTTGTAGGCAGAGAAGAGACCCAGTACTTC	CSVVGREETQYF
TRBV20-1	NA	TRBJ2-3	NA	TGCAGTGCTAGGCTCGCAGGGGATAGCACAGATACGCAGTATTTT	CSARLAGDSTDTQYF
TRBV5-1	NA	TRBJ2-2	TRBD2	TGCGCCAGCAGCTTGCACACTAGCGGGAGAGTTTCTGTGGCCGGGGAGCTGTTTTTT	CASSLHTSGRVSVAGELFF
TRBV5-1	few	TRBJ2-5	TRBD1	TGCGCCAGCAGCTTGGCCGGACAGGGGGCATGGGAGACCCAGTACTTC	CASSLAGQGAWETQYF
TRBV7-2	NA	TRBJ2-7	NA	TGTGCCAGCAGCTTAAAATTTTGGTTTTCCTACGAGCAGTACTTC	CASSLKFWFSYEQYF
TRBV11-3	many	TRBJ2-5	NA	TGTGCCAGCAGCTTAGAGTCGGCAGTAGGGGAGACCCAGTACTTC	CASSLESAVGETQYF
TRBV2	NA	TRBJ2-5	NA	TGTGCCAGCGAGCTAGCAGAAGAGACCCAGTACTTC	CASELAEETQYF
TRBV5-1	many	TRBJ2-7	NA	TGCGCCAGCAGCCCGGGACGGACCTACGAGCAGTACTTC	CASSPGRTYEQYF
TRBV15	NA	TRBJ2-7	NA	TGTGCCACCAGCAGGGGTCGTTGGGGGGCGTACGAGCAGTACTTC	CATSRGRWGAYEQYF
TRBV4-2	many	TRBJ2-2	NA	TGTGCCAGCAGCCAAGATCCAGCGGGCACCGGGGAGCTGTTTTTT	CASSQDPAGTGELFF
TRBV27	NA	TRBJ2-7	TRBD1	TGTGCCAGCAGCAAACTCGGACAGGGTCTCTACGAGCAGTACTTC	CASSKLGQGLYEQYF
TRBV7-6	NA	TRBJ2-3	NA	TGTGCCAGCAGCCCCCTCGACAGGAAAGGAGCAGATACGCAGTATTTT	CASSPLDRKGADTQYF
TRBV7-9	many	TRBJ2-7	NA	TGTGCCAGCAGCTTCGGCAACTCCTACGAGCAGTACTTC	CASSFGNSYEQYF
TRBV10-2	few	TRBJ2-5	TRBD2	TGCGCCAGCAGTGAGGGGAGGGAGTGCGAGGTTGGGCGAGAGACCCAGTACTTC	CASSEGRECEVGRETQYF
TRBV5-1	few	TRBJ1-3	NA	TGCGCCAGCAGCTTGGGTGAAGGGGGAAACACCATATATTTT	CASSLGEGGNTIYF
TRBV7-3	few	TRBJ2-1	NA	TGTGCCAGCAGCTCCGGGACTTATGAGCAGTTCTTC	CASSSGTYEQFF
TRBV5-1	NA	TRBJ2-7	NA	TGCGCCAGCAGCTTGGCTTCGGGCGGGACGTTTGGTTTCGAGCAGTACTTC	CASSLASGGTFGFEQYF
TRBV12-3/TRBV12-4	NA	TRBJ2-1	TRBD2	TGTGCCAGCATTATTAGCGGGAGGCCTACCTATGAGCAGTTCTTC	CASIISGRPTYEQFF
TRBV4-2	NA	TRBJ2-7	TRBD1	TGTGCCAGCAGCACCCGGCCGGGACAGGGCTCGTACGAGCAGTACTTC	CASSTRPGQGSYEQYF
TRBV7-2	few	TRBJ2-5	NA	TGTGCCAGCAGGGTTTTTGTCGGAGAGACCCAGTACTTC	CASRVFVGETQYF
TRBV3-1	NA	TRBJ2-1	TRBD1	TGTGCCAGCAGCCCTACCTCGGGCAGGGGGCTGTACAATGAGCAGTTCTTC	CASSPTSGRGLYNEQFF
TRBV30	few	TRBJ2-1	TRBD2	TGTGCCTGGAGTGCAACCCGACTAGCGGGGGTATCCTCCTACAATGAGCAGTTCTTC	CAWSATRLAGVSSYNEQFF
TRBV7-9	few	TRBJ2-1	NA	TGTGCCAGCAGCTTAGAATCCCGGCTCAATGAGCAGTTCTTC	CASSLESRLNEQFF
TRBV20-1	NA	TRBJ1-5	NA	TGCAGTGCTAGAGTGAGGGCACACAATCAGCCCCAGCATTTT	CSARVRAHNQPQHF
TRBV12-3/TRBV12-4	NA	TRBJ1-4	TRBD1	TGTGCCAGCATCCTTCAAGGGGGCAGGAAAGCTAATGAAAAACTGTTTTTT	CASILQGGRKANEKLFF
TRBV7-9	NA	TRBJ1-3	NA	TGTGCCAGCAGCTTAGGGGCAGTCAACACCATATATTTT	CASSLGAVNTIYF
TRBV29-1	many	TRBJ2-7	NA	TGCAAGTGGAACTACGAGCAGTACTTC	CKWNYEQYF
TRBV7-6	NA	TRBJ2-5	TRBD2	TGTGCCAGCAGCTTAACCTTGCGGGAGGGCCGAGAGACCCAGTACTTC	CASSLTLREGRETQYF
TRBV21-1	few	TRBJ1-2	NA	TGTGCCAGCAGCAAGGTGGGCTATGGCTACACCTTC	CASSKVGYGYTF
TRBV12-3/TRBV12-4	many	TRBJ2-7	NA	TGTGCCAGCAGTTCCCTCGCGACAGGCTCCTACGAGCAGTACTTC	CASSSLATGSYEQYF
TRBV20-1	few	TRBJ2-1	NA	TGCAGTGCCCCAGCGGTAGCGGCTGCGTACAATGAGCAGTTCTTC	CSAPAVAAAYNEQFF
TRBV29-1	NA	TRBJ2-3	NA	TGCACCGAACTATCGGTGGGCGGATCTAGCACAGATACGCAGTATTTT	CTELSVGGSSTDTQYF
TRBV15	few	TRBJ2-1	TRBD2	TGTGCCACCAGCAAGAGCGGTTTAGCGGGAGCTAGCTACAATGAGCAGTTCTTC	CATSKSGLAGASYNEQFF
TRBV5-6	few	TRBJ2-3	NA	TGTGCCAGCAGCTTGGGACCGGGAGTGAGCACAGATACGCAGTATTTT	CASSLGPGVSTDTQYF
TRBV18	many	TRBJ2-5	NA	TGTGCCAGCTCACCACGGGACTCCCAAGAGACCCAGTACTTC	CASSPRDSQETQYF
TRBV4-3	few	TRBJ2-7	NA	TGCGCCAGCTCGACCCGGGGGTCCTCCTTCTACGAGCAGTACTTC	CASSTRGSSFYEQYF
TRBV10-3	NA	TRBJ1-5	NA	TGTGCCATCGGTGAGGGGGGCAGCAATCAGCCCCAGCATTTT	CAIGEGGSNQPQHF
TRBV7-3	NA	TRBJ2-1	TRBD2	TGTGCCAGCAGCAAAGGGACTAGCGGGAGGTATGAGCAGTTCTTC	CASSKGTSGRYEQFF